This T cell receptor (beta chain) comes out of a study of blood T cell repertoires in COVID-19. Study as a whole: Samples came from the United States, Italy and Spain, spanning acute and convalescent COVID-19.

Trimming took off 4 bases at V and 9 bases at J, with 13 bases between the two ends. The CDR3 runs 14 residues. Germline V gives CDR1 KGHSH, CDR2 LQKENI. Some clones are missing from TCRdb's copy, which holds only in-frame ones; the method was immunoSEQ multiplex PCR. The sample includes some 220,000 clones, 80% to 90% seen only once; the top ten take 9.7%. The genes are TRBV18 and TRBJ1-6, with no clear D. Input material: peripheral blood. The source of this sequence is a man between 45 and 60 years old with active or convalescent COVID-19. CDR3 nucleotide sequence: TGTGCCAGCTCACGGGCCAGCGGAGGTTCACCCCTCCACTTT. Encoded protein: CASSRASGGSPLHF. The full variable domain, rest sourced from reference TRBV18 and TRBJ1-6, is NAGVMQNPRHLVRRRGQEARLRCSPMKGHSHVYWYRQLPEEGLKFMVYLQKENIIDESGMPKERFSAEFPKEGPSILRIQQVVRGDSAAYFCASSRASGGSPLHFGNGTRLTVT.